This T cell receptor (beta chain) was recovered during a study of blood T cells in healthy people across ages. Study details: Template switching retrieved approximately one barcoded beta molecule for each two T cells.

The study's findings and limits: Unsorted PBMC input precluded a conclusive naive versus antigen-experienced comparison. When set beside aged donors, long-lived donors presented more naive CD4+ cells and higher diversity.

In the case of this clonotype: Its specificity is unknown.

A second roughly 7 to 11 cycle PCR used barcoded and J-beta primers. TCRdb reprocessed the 5' RACE reads with MiXCR, giving one entry per CDR3 protein. The sample carries roughly 730,000 distinct CDR3 sequences, roughly 50% recorded once. The sample comprised blood. The sequence was collected from a man aged 40-55 years in good health.

CDR3 nucleotide sequence: TGCAGTGTTACGACAGGGAGCACAGATACGCAGTATTTT. Its protein product is CSVTTGSTDTQYF. The chain carries TRBV20-1 and TRBJ2-3; 7 positions agree with TRBD1. With V trimmed by 7 bases and J by 0 bases, 4 bases remained unmatched. The CDR3 has 13 residues. Germline CDR1 reads DFQATT; CDR2 reads SNEGSKA (reference sequence).